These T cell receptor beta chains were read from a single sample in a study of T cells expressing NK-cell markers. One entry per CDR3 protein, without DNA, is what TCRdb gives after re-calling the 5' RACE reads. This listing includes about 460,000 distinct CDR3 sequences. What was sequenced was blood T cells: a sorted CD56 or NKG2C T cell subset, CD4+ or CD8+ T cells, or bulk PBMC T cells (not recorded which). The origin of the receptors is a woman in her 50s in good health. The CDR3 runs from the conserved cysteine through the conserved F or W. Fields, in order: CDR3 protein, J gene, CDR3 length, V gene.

CDR3 protein: CSARDTPPSTDTQYF; J gene: TRBJ2-3; CDR3 length: 15; V gene: TRBV20-1
CDR3 protein: CSARGRSGTRVINEQFF; J gene: TRBJ2-1; CDR3 length: 17; V gene: TRBV20-1
CDR3 protein: CSVDYITDTQYF; J gene: TRBJ2-3; CDR3 length: 12; V gene: TRBV29-1
CDR3 protein: CASSFWGLGGMNTEAFF; J gene: TRBJ1-1; CDR3 length: 17; V gene: TRBV5-1
CDR3 protein: CASSLSRNTEAFF; J gene: TRBJ1-1; CDR3 length: 13; V gene: TRBV2
CDR3 protein: CASSSNGLADYEQYF; J gene: TRBJ2-7; CDR3 length: 15; V gene: TRBV28
CDR3 protein: CASSRSGTGGELFF; J gene: TRBJ2-2; CDR3 length: 14; V gene: TRBV5-5
CDR3 protein: CASSALEGIRRAGEQFF; J gene: TRBJ2-1; CDR3 length: 17; V gene: TRBV25-1
CDR3 protein: CASSTSGTGANVLTF; J gene: TRBJ2-6; CDR3 length: 15; V gene: TRBV19
CDR3 protein: CASSSGAGTDTGELFF; J gene: TRBJ2-2; CDR3 length: 16; V gene: TRBV13
CDR3 protein: CASSWTGAMNTEAFF; J gene: TRBJ1-1; CDR3 length: 15; V gene: TRBV5-1
CDR3 protein: CASKGSGVETQYF; J gene: TRBJ2-5; CDR3 length: 13; V gene: TRBV6-5
CDR3 protein: CSALKTSGSIGGSYEQYF; J gene: TRBJ2-7; CDR3 length: 18; V gene: TRBV20-1
CDR3 protein: CASSPGLLTGELFF; J gene: TRBJ2-2; CDR3 length: 14; V gene: TRBV6-5
CDR3 protein: CSVRRTETEAFF; J gene: TRBJ1-1; CDR3 length: 12; V gene: TRBV29-1
CDR3 protein: CASSIEGTTSGANVLTF; J gene: TRBJ2-6; CDR3 length: 17; V gene: TRBV19
CDR3 protein: CASSFRQAAYNEQFF; J gene: TRBJ2-1; CDR3 length: 15; V gene: TRBV7-3
CDR3 protein: CASSQAGGLAGVGEQFF; J gene: TRBJ2-1; CDR3 length: 17; V gene: TRBV3-1
CDR3 protein: CASSVASDDYGYTF; J gene: TRBJ1-2; CDR3 length: 14; V gene: TRBV12-3/TRBV12-4
CDR3 protein: CSPTRGETQYF; J gene: TRBJ2-5; CDR3 length: 11; V gene: TRBV20-1
CDR3 protein: CASSTRTSGSLVDTQYF; J gene: TRBJ2-3; CDR3 length: 17; V gene: TRBV7-9
CDR3 protein: CASSPQSGAYNEQFF; J gene: TRBJ2-1; CDR3 length: 15; V gene: TRBV7-9
CDR3 protein: CASSRPRTGANTGELFF; J gene: TRBJ2-2; CDR3 length: 17; V gene: TRBV12-3/TRBV12-4
CDR3 protein: CASSLLASGAYEQYF; J gene: TRBJ2-7; CDR3 length: 15; V gene: TRBV11-1
CDR3 protein: CAIRSQGTSYEQYF; J gene: TRBJ2-7; CDR3 length: 14; V gene: TRBV10-3
CDR3 protein: CASSLRGQRGGIGNTIYF; J gene: TRBJ1-3; CDR3 length: 18; V gene: TRBV7-6
CDR3 protein: CASSASGMNANEQFF; J gene: TRBJ2-1; CDR3 length: 15; V gene: TRBV9
CDR3 protein: CSVEDLGGNIQYF; J gene: TRBJ2-4; CDR3 length: 13; V gene: TRBV29-1
CDR3 protein: CASSLFGGETQYF; J gene: TRBJ2-5; CDR3 length: 13; V gene: TRBV12-3/TRBV12-4